The present TCR beta chain was sequenced within a study of cytomegalovirus exposure and HLA in healthy donors (dated by TCRdb to the late 2010s). At the level of the whole study: A later analysis indicated that the roughly 130 validation repertoires were generated on the platform also employed for the 600 to 750 repertoires of the first cohort. The study aimed to test whether signatures of past pathogen exposure could be identified by cataloging public T cell receptors. Along with the approximately 650-subject first cohort, a separate validation cohort of approximately 110 different subjects was used. The study combined high-throughput TCR immunosequencing, statistical association of individual TCRs with disease status, and machine learning to predict cytomegalovirus infection status. The full study reports these points: The authors suggested that the approach could potentially be generalized to other disease states and immunological phenotypes. Subsequent analysis determined that TCRs grouped into clusters in the first cohort also showed a tendency toward co-occurrence across the 120 validation repertoires, and roughly 95% of cluster scores exceeded 0. Most TCR sequences were observed very rarely across donors, whereas some public TCRs were present in many individuals. The study listed approximately 160 TCR beta chains as associated with cytomegalovirus. The classifier was reported to diagnose cytomegalovirus status with high specificity and sensitivity in both the original and validation cohorts. In vitro tests confirmed that a few of the cytomegalovirus-associated TCR beta chains recognize cytomegalovirus antigens. The validation cohort had no HLA typing available for a later analysis, so co-occurrence within that cohort was assessed over all 130 or so repertoires.

Separate from the approximately 670-subject first cohort, the validation cohort of 90 to 150 subjects was the group to which the donors belonged. V is pared back by 1 base and J by 0 bases, with 5 bases lying between the germline termini. According to the germline V gene, CDR1 reads SGHDT and CDR2 reads YYEEEE. From its cysteine to its phenylalanine, the CDR3 spans 14 amino acids. The read is trimmed to its CDR3 DNA, 42 bases read in frame from base 1. Note on this clone: Its antigen remains undetermined. Per-nucleotide qualities are absent, and no much larger clonotype sits a single base away.

Library preparation was by the immunoSEQ multiplex PCR assay. Concerning the study's data processing: A statistical classification framework was built to diagnose cytomegalovirus status from the catalog of TCR beta chain sequences. TCRdb took over this immuneACCESS table, retaining in-frame rearrangements with V and J assigned. Such tables are incomplete; in checked studies, under half of the missing clones stem from an unresolved V gene, and the remainder is unexplained. That table gives V, J and clone size, and the DNA gave D and trimming. Within this sample are about 47,000 clones, with around nine tenths of them counted one time only. The ten largest clones take up 5.6% of the sample.

The receptor's source is a man aged 18 to 30 in good health and CMV-seronegative. This chain joins TRBV5-6 to TRBJ1-3; too little of a D gene remains to name it. Sequenced sample: PBMCs. The encoded CDR3 is CASSLYTSGNTIYF. The DNA sequence is given as TGTGCCAGCAGCTTGTACACCTCTGGAAACACCATATATTTT.